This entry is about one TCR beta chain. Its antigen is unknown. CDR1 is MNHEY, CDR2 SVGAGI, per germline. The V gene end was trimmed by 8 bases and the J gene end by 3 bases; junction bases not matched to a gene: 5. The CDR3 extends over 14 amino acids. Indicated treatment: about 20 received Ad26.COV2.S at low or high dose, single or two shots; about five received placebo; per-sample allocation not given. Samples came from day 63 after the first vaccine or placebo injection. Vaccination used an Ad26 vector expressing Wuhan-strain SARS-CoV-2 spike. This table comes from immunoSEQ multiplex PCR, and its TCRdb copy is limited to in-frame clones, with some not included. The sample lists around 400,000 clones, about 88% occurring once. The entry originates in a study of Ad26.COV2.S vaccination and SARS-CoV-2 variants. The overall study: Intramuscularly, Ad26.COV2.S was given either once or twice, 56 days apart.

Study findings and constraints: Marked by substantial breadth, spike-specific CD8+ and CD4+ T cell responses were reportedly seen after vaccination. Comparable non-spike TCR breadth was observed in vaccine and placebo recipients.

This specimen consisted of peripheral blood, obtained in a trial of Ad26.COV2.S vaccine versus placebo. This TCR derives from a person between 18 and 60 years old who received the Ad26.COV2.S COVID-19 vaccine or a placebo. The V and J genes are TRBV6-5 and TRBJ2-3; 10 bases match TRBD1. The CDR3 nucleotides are TGTGCCAGCGGGGACAGGGGTGGGACAGATACGCAGTATTTT. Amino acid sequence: CASGDRGGTDTQYF.